This is a list of T cell receptor beta chains from one sample in a study of T cell repertoires in cytomegalovirus infection. TCRdb re-analysed the reads in MiXCR, keeping a single row per CDR3 protein. Of approximately 1,000,000 distinct CDR3 sequences listed, 31% are singletons. Which antigens these TCRs recognize remains unknown. The source was cultured CD8+ T cells from PBMCs, collected from culture after CMV antigen stimulation. Every receptor here comes from a human donor in good health (CMV status not recorded). Some clones in this sample may be carry-over from other donors' samples. The CDR3 runs from the conserved cysteine through the conserved F or W. D genes are given only for firm matches. Only part of the rows carry a size: once, few, many, or a class if the clone is expanded.

v_call	clone_size	d_call	j_call	cdr3_nt	cdr3_aa
TRBV27	few	.	TRBJ2-1	TGTGCCAGCAGTCCGACCGCTTATGAGCAGTTCTTC	CASSPTAYEQFF
TRBV12-5	few	TRBD1	TRBJ2-1	TGTGCTAGTGGTTTGACCTTATATGACAGGGAGTACAATGAGCAGTTCTTC	CASGLTLYDREYNEQFF
TRBV2	.	.	TRBJ2-1	TGTGCCAGCAGTGGGCAGGGAGCAAGGTACAATGAGCAGTTCTTC	CASSGQGARYNEQFF
TRBV6-2/TRBV6-3	few	TRBD2	TRBJ2-1	TGTGCCAGCACCCCACTCGGGGGGGGATACAATGAGCAGTTCTTC	CASTPLGGGYNEQFF
TRBV11-3	.	.	TRBJ2-3	TGTGCCAGCAGCTTAGCTCCGGGACCGCAGGATGCAGATACGCAGTATTTT	CASSLAPGPQDADTQYF
TRBV9	.	TRBD1	TRBJ2-1	TGTGCCAGCAGATTTCGGGACAGGGGAGACAATGAGCAGTTCTTC	CASRFRDRGDNEQFF
TRBV6-5	.	.	TRBJ2-3	TGTGCCAGCAACCACAGAGATACGCAGTATTTT	CASNHRDTQYF
TRBV9	.	TRBD2	TRBJ2-1	TGTGCCAGCAGCGTAGATAGCGGGGGGGTCTATGAGCAGTTCTTC	CASSVDSGGVYEQFF
TRBV3-1	.	.	TRBJ2-3	TGTGCCAGCAGCCGAACCTCACTAGATACGCAGTATTTT	CASSRTSLDTQYF
TRBV27	.	TRBD2	TRBJ2-1	TGTGCCAGCAGTTCCTCAAACCCGAATCCTAGCGGGGGGGCCCCCGATGAGCAGTTCTTC	CASSSSNPNPSGGAPDEQFF
TRBV7-6	many	TRBD2	TRBJ2-1	TGTGCCAGCAGCTTCACTAGCGGGTCATACAATGAGCAGTTCTTC	CASSFTSGSYNEQFF
TRBV18	.	.	TRBJ1-3	TGTGCCAGCTCACCAATAAACGACGACTACTCTGGAAACACCATATATTTT	CASSPINDDYSGNTIYF
TRBV6-6	once	.	TRBJ1-6	TGTGCCAGCAGTTACGTTAGGCAGGCTAATTCAACCCTCCACTTT	CASSYVRQANSTLHF
TRBV27	few	.	TRBJ2-7	TGTGCCAGCAGTTGGGCTGCCTCCTACGAGCAGTACTTC	CASSWAASYEQYF
TRBV5-1	.	.	TRBJ1-2	TGCGCCAGCAGTCCGGACGGGGCCCCAGCTAACTATGGCTACACCTTC	CASSPDGAPANYGYTF
TRBV14	.	.	TRBJ2-2	TGTGCCAGCAGCCAAGTCCCGAGTGGGGCAGGCGGGGAGCTGTTTTTT	CASSQVPSGAGGELFF
TRBV20-1	.	TRBD1	TRBJ1-2	TGCAGTGTATGGGACAGCCTTAACTATGGCTACACCTTC	CSVWDSLNYGYTF
TRBV7-8	many	.	TRBJ1-4	TGTGCCAGCAGCTCCCGGGCCGGCCCCAGGGATGAAAAACTGTTTTTT	CASSSRAGPRDEKLFF
TRBV19	few	.	TRBJ1-5	TGTGCCAGTACCTCGGCGGTCAGCTATAGCAATCAGCCCCAGCATTTT	CASTSAVSYSNQPQHF
TRBV12-3/TRBV12-4	many	.	TRBJ2-2	TGTGCCAGCAGTTTAATGGGCCGGAACACCGGGGAGCTGTTTTTT	CASSLMGRNTGELFF
TRBV13	.	.	TRBJ2-4	TGTGCCAGCAGCTCGACAGATCTAGCCAAAAACATTCAGTACTTC	CASSSTDLAKNIQYF
TRBV6-1	few	TRBD1	TRBJ1-3	TGTGCCAGCAGTTGGACAGGGGTTGGGAACACCATATATTTT	CASSWTGVGNTIYF
TRBV15	few	.	TRBJ2-2	TGTGCCACCAGCAGAGAGGGATCCAACACCGGGGAGCTGTTTTTT	CATSREGSNTGELFF
TRBV7-9	many	.	TRBJ2-1	TGTGCCAGCAGCCCAAAAGGCCGGGATCAGAACAATGAGCAGTTCTTC	CASSPKGRDQNNEQFF
TRBV7-2	many	TRBD1	TRBJ1-2	TGTGCCAGCAGCTTAGAGGGGACTGGACAGGGGGGCGATTTTCGCTATGGCTACACCTTC	CASSLEGTGQGGDFRYGYTF
TRBV19	few	.	TRBJ2-2	TGTGCCAGTAGTATAGAGCGGTATAACACCGGGGAGCTGTTTTTT	CASSIERYNTGELFF
TRBV2	few	TRBD2	TRBJ2-7	TGTGCCAGCAGCCCTGACGGGACTACCCCCTACGAGCAGTACTTC	CASSPDGTTPYEQYF
TRBV14	once	.	TRBJ1-1	TGTGCCAGCAGCACGGCCTTGAGAGAGGGAGCCAGGAACACTGAAGCTTTCTTT	CASSTALREGARNTEAFF
TRBV6-6	.	TRBD2	TRBJ2-3	TGTGCCAGCATCACCCCGGGGGGGAGCACAGATACGCAGTATTTT	CASITPGGSTDTQYF
TRBV28	few	.	TRBJ1-1	TGTGCCAGCAGTCTTACACCGACGGGGAACACTGAAGCTTTCTTT	CASSLTPTGNTEAFF
TRBV29-1	.	.	TRBJ2-3	TGCAGCGTTGCTGGGTTTAGGACAGATACGCAGTATTTT	CSVAGFRTDTQYF
TRBV6-5	.	TRBD2	TRBJ2-3	TGTGCCAGCAGTCTCACGATACCGGGACTAGCGTGGAGCACAGATACGCAGTATTTT	CASSLTIPGLAWSTDTQYF
TRBV11-1	.	.	TRBJ2-3	TGTGCCAGCAGCGCTTACTCGGGAGCCGCAGCGGCAGATACGCAGTATTTT	CASSAYSGAAAADTQYF
TRBV4-2	many	TRBD1	TRBJ2-2	TGTGCCAGCAGCCAACTCTTTCCGGGACAGCAGAACACCGGGGAGCTGTTTTTT	CASSQLFPGQQNTGELFF
TRBV14	few	TRBD2	TRBJ2-5	TGTGCCAGCAGCCAAGGGGAGGGATATGGTCTGGAGACCCAGTACTTC	CASSQGEGYGLETQYF
TRBV7-6	few	TRBD1	TRBJ1-4	TGTGCCAGCAGCTACGCCCGACAGGGAGTATATGAAAAACTGTTTTTT	CASSYARQGVYEKLFF
TRBV6-1	many	TRBD1	TRBJ2-7	TGTGCCAGCAGTGCCGGGACAGGTCCTTCCTACGAGCAGTACTTC	CASSAGTGPSYEQYF
TRBV25-1	.	TRBD2	TRBJ2-1	TGTGCCAGCAGTGACGGGGGGGTGTTCGATGAGCAGTTCTTC	CASSDGGVFDEQFF
TRBV20-1	.	.	TRBJ2-2	TGCTCGTGGGGGGGCCACGGGGAGCTGTTTTTT	CSWGGHGELFF
TRBV7-9	few	.	TRBJ1-1	TGTGCCAGCAGCGCAGGGAATGAAGCTTTCTTT	CASSAGNEAFF
TRBV6-5	many	TRBD2	TRBJ2-4	TGTGCCAGCAGTATGGGTTCACCGGCGGGGGACAAAAACATTCAGTACTTC	CASSMGSPAGDKNIQYF